The 16 T cell receptor beta chains listed next were all sequenced from one sample in a study of blood T cell repertoires in COVID-19. Clones were sequenced by immunoSEQ multiplex PCR, and TCRdb holds only the in-frame ones, with some missing. The sample contains roughly 410,000 clones, 89% of which appear only once. The specimen sequenced was peripheral blood. The receptor source for this set is a middle-aged man with acute or convalescent COVID-19.

V and J are TRBV10-3 and TRBJ2-1; 12 positions agree with TRBD2. V dropped 4 bases and J dropped 8; count of bases not matched to a gene: 6. The CDR3 spans 15 residues. The germline CDR1 and CDR2 sequences are ENHRY and SYGVKD. The CDR3 loop is CAISVSSGGAHEQFF. Here the CDR3 DNA reads TGTGCCATCAGTGTATCTAGCGGGGGGGCCCATGAGCAGTTCTTC.

The chain joins TRBV28 to TRBJ1-6, with 7 nucleotides matching TRBD1. The trim removed 7 bases at V and 11 bases at J, leaving 14 bases unmatched. The CDR3 runs 15 residues. Germline CDR1 is MDHEN and CDR2 is SYDVKM. DNA of the CDR3: TGTGCCAGCAATCAAGGGGGCGTTAGGGGGGCACCCCTCCACTTT. It specifies CASNQGGVRGAPLHF.

In this sample, this clone turned up once. The chain recombines TRBV19 with TRBJ2-1; 8 bases match TRBD2. Germline V lookup: CDR1 LNHDA, CDR2 SQIVND (reference sequence). V lost 7 bases to trimming and J lost 4 bases; unmatched junction nucleotides: 12. The CDR3 consists of 16 residues. In nucleotides, the CDR3 is TGTGCCAGTACCCTAAGGGGGGAGCGGGAGTACAATGAGCAGTTCTTC. It yields the protein CASTLRGEREYNEQFF.

This clone was picked up one time. The J gene is TRBJ2-1, the V gene TRBV7-9, with a tentative D call TRBD2 (6 bases). Per the germline V gene, CDR1 is SEHNR and CDR2 is FQNEAQ (reference sequence). The CDR3 is 15 amino acids. V lost 3 bases and J lost 3, with 12 bases in between. The CDR3 region is CASSFPGTGYNEQFF. The CDR3 DNA follows: TGTGCCAGCAGCTTTCCCGGGACTGGCTACAATGAGCAGTTCTTC. Full variable domain (missing parts from reference TRBV7-9 and TRBJ2-1): DTGVSQNPRHKITKRGQNVTFRCDPISEHNRLYWYRQTLGQGPEFLTYFQNEAQLEKSRLLSDRFSAERPKGSFSTLEIQRTEQGDSAMYLCASSFPGTGYNEQFFGPGTRLTVL.

V gene TRBV7-6 combines with J gene TRBJ2-1, with 11 bases fitting TRBD2. The V segment lost 5 bases and the J segment 1 base; nucleotides outside the gene matches: 4. CDR1 is SGHVS and CDR2 is FNYEAQ in the germline V gene. This CDR3 has 16 amino acids. CDR3 protein: CASSARLAGSYNEQFF. The DNA of the CDR3 is TGTGCCAGCAGCGCACGACTAGCGGGATCCTACAATGAGCAGTTCTTC.

About this clone: The junction differs from germline at one of its ends, possibly a read error. The chain carries TRBV6-1 and TRBJ1-5; D is unresolved. This CDR3 comprises 15 residues. Germline V lookup: CDR1 MNHNS, CDR2 SASEGT. DNA of the CDR3: TGTGCCAGCAGCGAAGGCCCACAAACCAATCAGCCCCAGCATTTT. Its translation: CASSEGPQTNQPQHF.

The chain carries TRBV28 and TRBJ1-2, with D perhaps matching TRBD1 (5 bases). There are 12 residues in the CDR3. CDR1 MDHEN and CDR2 SYDVKM come from the germline V gene. Trimming pared 3 bases from V and 6 bases from J, leaving 8 bases between. CDR3 nucleotides: TGTGCCAGCAGTTTCAGGGCTCATGGCTACACCTTC. This sequence encodes CASSFRAHGYTF.

This clone has a single count. CDR3 in amino acids: CASSVSGGGRDTQYF. The CDR3 nucleotides are TGTGCCAGCAGCGTTAGCGGGGGAGGTCGAGATACGCAGTATTTT. The rearrangement uses TRBV5-6 and TRBJ2-3, with 9 positions matching TRBD2. Trimming cost V 4 bases and J 5 bases; bases outside gene matches: 8. CDR1 and CDR2 (germline): SGHDT, YYEEEE. The CDR3 is 15 residues long.

The V and J genes are TRBV11-1 and TRBJ2-3; tentatively, D is TRBD1 (6 bases). This CDR3 contains 15 residues. The germline V gene has CDR1 SGHAT and CDR2 FQDESV (reference sequence). The ends were cut back, 1 base at V and 5 bases at J, with 13 bases in the middle. The CDR3 spells CASSLDPRGGDTQYF. DNA for the CDR3: TGTGCCAGCAGCTTAGATCCCAGGGGTGGAGATACGCAGTATTTT.

Note on this clone: Other DNA sequences within the sample encode an identical CDR3. V and J are TRBV7-3 and TRBJ2-5; 7 nucleotides align to TRBD2. V was clipped by 5 bases and J by 1 base; unmatched bases: 7. This CDR3 has 15 amino acids. Germline values: CDR1 SGHTA, CDR2 FQGTGA. The CDR3 nucleotides read TGTGCCAGCAGCCTTGGGTTAGCGGGCCAAGAGACCCAGTACTTC. Encoded protein: CASSLGLAGQETQYF.

The genes are TRBV11-2 and TRBJ2-3, with 9 bases that match TRBD2. Losses at the gene ends were 5 bases for V and 1 base for J; bases not matched to a gene: 4. CDR1 is SGHAT, CDR2 FQNNGV, per germline. This CDR3 contains 15 residues. CDR3 nucleotides: TGTGCCAGCAGCCCCTGGACTAGCGGCACAGATACGCAGTATTTT. As protein: CASSPWTSGTDTQYF.

The sample holds one count of this clone. The chain is built from TRBV9 and TRBJ2-1, with 12 bases that match TRBD2. V dropped 3 bases and J dropped 0; count of bases not matched to a gene: 4. The CDR3 extends over 17 amino acids. Germline V lookup: CDR1 SGDLS, CDR2 YYNGEE. The CDR3 reads CASSASGRVFSYNEQFF. The DNA of the CDR3 is TGTGCCAGCAGCGCTAGCGGGAGGGTGTTCTCCTACAATGAGCAGTTCTTC.

On this clone itself: The junction differs from germline at one of its ends, possibly a read error. The chain joins TRBV7-7 to TRBJ2-1; 7 bases agree with TRBD2. CDR1 SSHAT and CDR2 FNYEAQ come from the germline V gene (reference sequence). The CDR3 is 15 amino acids. CDR3: CASSPSSGSANEQFF. The CDR3 DNA reads TGTGCTAGCAGCCCCTCTAGCGGATCAGCTAATGAGCAGTTCTTC.

V gene TRBV5-6 combines with J gene TRBJ2-7; 12 bases line up with TRBD2. Germline assignment: CDR1 SGHDT and CDR2 YYEEEE. The V segment lost 2 bases and the J segment 6 bases; nucleotides outside the gene matches: 6. CDR3 length equals 15 residues. As DNA, the CDR3 is TGTGCCAGCAGCTTCCTAGCGGGAGGGCCTTTCGAGCAGTACTTC. It specifies CASSFLAGGPFEQYF.

The rearrangement uses TRBV24-1 and TRBJ2-5; D is unclear. Germline CDR1 reads KGHDR; CDR2 reads SFDVKD. This CDR3 contains 14 residues. V lost 4 bases to trimming and J lost 5 bases, with 13 bases between them. The DNA of the CDR3 is TGTGCCACCAGTGACCCACGGGTTTTGGAGACCCAGTACTTC. Translated: CATSDPRVLETQYF.

The rearrangement links TRBV29-1 to TRBJ1-5, with a tentative D call TRBD1 (6 bases). The length of the CDR3 is 13 residues. The germline V gene encodes CDR1 SQVTM and CDR2 ANQGSEA. Trimming took 4 bases from V and 5 from J, leaving 12 bases between them. CDR3 region: CSVGGTRDQPQHF. The DNA for the CDR3 is TGCAGCGTTGGGGGGACACGAGATCAGCCCCAGCATTTT.